Below, 9 T cell receptor beta chains from the same sample are listed, as sequenced in a study of T cells in Graves' hyperthyroidism and ophthalmopathy. From RNA transcripts, TCR beta CDR3 regions were amplified. The HTBI set primed first-round TCR CDR3 RT-PCR. MiXCR, applied by TCRdb to the multiplex PCR reads, yields one record per CDR3 protein. The top ten hold 10% to 13% of the sample, which has under 800,000 distinct CDR3 sequences, 12% to 15% seen once. The sequencing sample was made of blood. The receptors come from a woman aged 18-29 years with Graves' hyperthyroidism.

V usage is TRBV2 and J usage is TRBJ2-5; 8 bases align to TRBD1. The closer fit of TRBJ2-1 to the DNA end suggests the J call may be wrong. CDR3 size: 15 residues. Germline assignment: CDR1 SNHLY and CDR2 FYNNEI. The DNA of the CDR3 is TGTGCCAGCAGTGGACAGGTCGGACAGGGAGAGACCCAGTTCTTC. It yields the protein CASSGQVGQGETQFF.

This clonotype occurred a few times. V and J are TRBV27 and TRBJ1-4, with D possibly being TRBD1 (5 bases). CDR3 size: 15 residues. The V gene's germline CDR1 is MNHEY and CDR2 SMNVEV (reference sequence). V was cut by 9 bases and J by 7 bases, with 21 bases left in between. CDR3 in amino acids: CAREGEFTIVEKLFF. Written as DNA, the CDR3 is TGTGCCAGAGAAGGGGAGTTTACCATTGTTGAAAAACTGTTTTTT.

This clonotype was seen many times. The genes are TRBV7-2 and TRBJ1-3, with unresolved D. This CDR3 region has 14 residues. CDR1 SGHTA and CDR2 FQGNSA come from the germline V gene. V lost 2 bases and J 0 bases, leaving 5 bases between the germline ends. CDR3 sequence (DNA): TGTGCCAGCAGCTTAACGAGCTCTGGAAACACCATATATTTT. This encodes CASSLTSSGNTIYF. The complete variable domain, with remaining parts taken from reference TRBV7-2 and TRBJ1-3, reads GAGVSQSPSNKVTEKGKDVELRCDPISGHTALYWYRQSLGQGLEFLIYFQGNSAPDKSGLPSDRFSAERTGGSVSTLTIQRTQQEDSAVYLCASSLTSSGNTIYFGEGSWLTVV.

This clonotype was observed at least ten times. This chain joins TRBV30 and TRBJ2-3; TRBD2 aligns across 8 bases. J gave up 5 bases and V 1 base, and 5 bases lay outside the gene matches. Germline values: CDR1 GTSNPN, CDR2 SVGIG (reference sequence). The CDR3 has 14 residues. Here the CDR3 reads CAWSASGRIDTQYF. CDR3 coding DNA: TGTGCCTGGAGTGCAAGCGGGAGAATAGATACGCAGTATTTT.

This chain links TRBV7-9 with TRBJ1-1; weak D call: TRBD1 (5 bases). V shed 8 bases and J shed 0 bases, with 13 bases lying between them. From germline, CDR1 is SEHNR and CDR2 FQNEAQ (reference sequence). The CDR3 consists of 14 residues. The CDR3 DNA reads as TGTGCCAGCGGCCGTGACAGTATGAACACTGAAGCTTTCTTT. It codes for CASGRDSMNTEAFF.

The V call is TRBV5-1, the J call TRBJ2-6; D remains ambiguous. V was cut by 3 bases and J by 0 bases, with 7 bases left in between. In germline, CDR1 is SGHRS, CDR2 YFSETQ. The CDR3 is made up of 15 amino acids. CDR3 sequence: CASSSGYSGANVLTF. The CDR3, as DNA: TGCGCCAGCAGCTCTGGATACTCTGGGGCCAACGTCCTGACTTTC.

This clonotype showed up many times. The rearrangement links TRBV20-1 to TRBJ2-7; 9 bases agree with TRBD2. Germline CDR1 DFQATT, CDR2 SNEGSKA (reference sequence). The CDR3 is 14 amino acids. V was clipped by 5 bases and J by 2 bases; unmatched bases: 7. The CDR3 bases are TGCAGTGCTGAACCTATAGCGGGAGCCTACGAGCAGTACTTC. Translated, it gives CSAEPIAGAYEQYF.

This clonotype was seen ten or more times. The rearrangement joins TRBV7-9 to TRBJ2-7, with TRBD2 matching over 14 bases. The ends lost 1 base at V and 2 bases at J; junction bases unmatched: 4. Per germline, CDR1 SEHNR and CDR2 FQNEAQ (reference sequence). This CDR3 spans 17 amino acids. CDR3 sequence reads: CASSLEGLAGDPYEQYF. The DNA of the CDR3 is TGTGCCAGCAGCTTAGAGGGACTAGCGGGAGATCCCTACGAGCAGTACTTC.

This chain joins TRBV19 and TRBJ1-5; weak D call: TRBD1 (5 bases). CDR1 and CDR2 (germline): LNHDA, SQIVND (reference sequence). The V end was cut by 3 bases, the J end by 5 bases, with 11 bases between. This CDR3 comprises 14 residues. The CDR3 coding sequence is TGTGCCAGTAGTATGGTGGGGGAATATCAGCCCCAGCATTTT. Translation gives CASSMVGEYQPQHF.